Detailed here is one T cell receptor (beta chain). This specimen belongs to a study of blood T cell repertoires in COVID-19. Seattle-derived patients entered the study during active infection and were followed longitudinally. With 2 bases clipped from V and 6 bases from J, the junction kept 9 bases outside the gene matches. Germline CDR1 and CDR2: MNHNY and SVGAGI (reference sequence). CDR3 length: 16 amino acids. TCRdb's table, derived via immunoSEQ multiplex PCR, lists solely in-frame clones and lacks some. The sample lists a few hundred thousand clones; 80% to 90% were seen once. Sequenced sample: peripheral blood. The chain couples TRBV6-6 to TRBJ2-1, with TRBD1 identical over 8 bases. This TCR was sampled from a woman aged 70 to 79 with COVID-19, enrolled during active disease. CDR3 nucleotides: TGTGCCAGCAGTTACCCGGGACAGGTAAAAAGCAATGAGCAGTTCTTC. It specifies CASSYPGQVKSNEQFF.